A single T cell receptor beta chain is shown here with its context. The sample comes from a study of Graves' ophthalmopathy and Graves' hyperthyroidism. The ends lost 1 base at V and 0 bases at J; junction bases unmatched: 2. The CDR3 runs to 15 residues. Germline values: CDR1 LNHDA, CDR2 SQIVND (reference sequence). Scientists amplified the TCR beta CDR3 regions from RNA transcripts. RT-PCR was first run with HTBI primers, then multiplex PCR in a second round. A single record per CDR3 protein comes from TCRdb applying MiXCR to the multiplex PCR reads. The data show 300,000 to 450,000 distinct CDR3 sequences, with 17% seen just once and roughly 2.6% held by the top ten.

This TCR came from an adult woman with stable Graves' hyperthyroidism. This rearrangement joins TRBV19 to TRBJ2-7, with 8 bases aligning to TRBD1. The sample comprised peripheral blood. The CDR3: CASSIVGQDSYEQYF. For the CDR3, the DNA is TGTGCCAGTAGTATAGTGGGACAGGACTCCTACGAGCAGTACTTC.